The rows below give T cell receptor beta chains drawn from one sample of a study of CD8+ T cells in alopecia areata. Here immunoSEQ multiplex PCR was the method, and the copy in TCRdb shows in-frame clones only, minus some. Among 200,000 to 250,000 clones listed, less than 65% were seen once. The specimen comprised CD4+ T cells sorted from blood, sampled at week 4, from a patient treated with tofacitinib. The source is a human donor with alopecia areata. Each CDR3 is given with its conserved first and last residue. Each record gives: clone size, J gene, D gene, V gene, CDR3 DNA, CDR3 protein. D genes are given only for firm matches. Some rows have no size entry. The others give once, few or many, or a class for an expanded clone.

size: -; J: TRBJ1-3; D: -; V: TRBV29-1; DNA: TGCAGCGCCGGGACTGGAAACACCATATATTTT; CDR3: CSAGTGNTIYF
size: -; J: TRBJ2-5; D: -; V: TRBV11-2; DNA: TGTGCCAGCAGTCCCCAGGGGGAGACCCAGTACTTC; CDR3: CASSPQGETQYF
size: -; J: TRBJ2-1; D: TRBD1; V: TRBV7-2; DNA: TGTGCCAGCAGCTCCCACGGGACAGGGGTGACCAATGAGCAGTTCTTC; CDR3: CASSSHGTGVTNEQFF
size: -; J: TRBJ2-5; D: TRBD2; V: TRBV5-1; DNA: TGCGCCAGCAGCCTTGACGCGGGGGGGCCTGAAGAGACCCAGTACTTC; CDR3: CASSLDAGGPEETQYF
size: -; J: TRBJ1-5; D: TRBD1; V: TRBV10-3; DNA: TGTGCCATCAGTATGGACAGGGCGGATCAGCCCCAGCATTTT; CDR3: CAISMDRADQPQHF
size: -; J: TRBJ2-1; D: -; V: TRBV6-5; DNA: TGTGCCAGCAGTATTTTAAATGAGCAGTTCTTC; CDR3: CASSILNEQFF
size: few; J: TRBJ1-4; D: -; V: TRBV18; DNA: TGTGCCAGCTCACCATCAGGGGCCAATGAAAAACTGTTTTTT; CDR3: CASSPSGANEKLFF
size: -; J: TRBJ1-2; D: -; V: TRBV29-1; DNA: TGCAGCGCCCTTAGGGAGTATGGCTACACCTTC; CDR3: CSALREYGYTF
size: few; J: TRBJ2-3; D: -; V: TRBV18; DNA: TGTGCCAGCTCACCATCTGAGGTCACAGATACGCAGTATTTT; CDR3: CASSPSEVTDTQYF
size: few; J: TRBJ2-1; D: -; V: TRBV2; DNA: TGTGCCAGCAGTGAAAGGGGATTGATGCAGTTCTTC; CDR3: CASSERGLMQFF
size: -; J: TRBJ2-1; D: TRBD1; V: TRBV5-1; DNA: TGCGCCAGCAGCTTGAGGGGACAGAAAAGCTCCTACAATGAGCAGTTCTTC; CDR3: CASSLRGQKSSYNEQFF
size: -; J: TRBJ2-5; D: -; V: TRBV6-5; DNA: TGTGCCAGCAGTTATCAGGGGGAGGCGGCAGAGACCCAGTACTTC; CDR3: CASSYQGEAAETQYF
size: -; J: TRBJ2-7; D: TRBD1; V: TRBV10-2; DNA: TGCGCCAGCAGGGACAGGGGCCCCTACGAGCAGTACTTC; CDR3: CASRDRGPYEQYF
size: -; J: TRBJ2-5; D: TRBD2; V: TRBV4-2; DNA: TGTGCCAGCAGCCAAGAGCGGGGGGGACAAGAGACCCAGTACTTC; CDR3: CASSQERGGQETQYF
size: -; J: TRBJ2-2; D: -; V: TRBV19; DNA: TGTGCCAGTAGTATGGGGACCGGGGAGCTGTTTTTT; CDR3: CASSMGTGELFF
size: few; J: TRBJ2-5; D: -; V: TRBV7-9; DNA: TGTGCCAGCAGCCCCCATTCGGACAGACAAGAGACCCAGTACTTC; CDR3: CASSPHSDRQETQYF
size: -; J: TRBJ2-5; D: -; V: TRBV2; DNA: TGTGCCAGCAGGGCCAACCAAGAGACCCAGTACTTC; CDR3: CASRANQETQYF
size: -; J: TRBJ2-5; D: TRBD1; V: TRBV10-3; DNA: TGTGCCATCAGTGACGACGGACAGGGGGCTGAGACCCAGTACTTC; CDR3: CAISDDGQGAETQYF
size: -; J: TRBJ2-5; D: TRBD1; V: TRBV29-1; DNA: TGCAGCGCGGAGGGACAGGGTAAAGAGACCCAGTACTTC; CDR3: CSAEGQGKETQYF
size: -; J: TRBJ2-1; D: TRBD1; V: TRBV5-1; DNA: TGCGCCAGCAGCTTTCGACAGGGGAGAAATGAGCAGTTCTTC; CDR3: CASSFRQGRNEQFF
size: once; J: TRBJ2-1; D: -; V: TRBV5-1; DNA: TGCGCCAGCAGCACGACAGTTTTAAATGAGCAGTTCTTC; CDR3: CASSTTVLNEQFF
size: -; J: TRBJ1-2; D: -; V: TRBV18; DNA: TGTGCCAGCTCACCCCTTCAGAGGGCCGTTCCCTATGGCTACACCTTC; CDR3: CASSPLQRAVPYGYTF
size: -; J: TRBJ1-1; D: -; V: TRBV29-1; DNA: TGCAGCGTTGACGGAGGGGGCACTGAAGCTTTCTTT; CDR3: CSVDGGGTEAFF
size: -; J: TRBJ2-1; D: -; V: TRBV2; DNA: TGTGCCAGCAGGCCTCCTAGTTCCAATGAGCAGTTCTTC; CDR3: CASRPPSSNEQFF
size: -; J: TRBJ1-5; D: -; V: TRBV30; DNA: TGTGCCTGGAGTGAGGGTTCGAGCGCCGTGGTCGGGCCCCAGCATTTT; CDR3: CAWSEGSSAVVGPQHF
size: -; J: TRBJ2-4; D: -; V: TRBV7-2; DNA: TGTGCCAGCAGCGTCGGACTAGCCAAAAACATTCAGTACTTC; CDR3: CASSVGLAKNIQYF
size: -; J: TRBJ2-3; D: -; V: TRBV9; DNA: TGTGCCAGCAAAGGTGACCAGGATACGCAGTATTTT; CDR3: CASKGDQDTQYF
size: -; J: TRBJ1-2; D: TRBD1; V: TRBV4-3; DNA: TGCGCCAGCAGCCAAGGAGGGGACAGGGCGGGCGGCTACACCTTC; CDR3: CASSQGGDRAGGYTF
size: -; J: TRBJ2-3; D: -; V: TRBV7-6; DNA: TGTGCCAGCAGCCTGACCTGGACATCCACAGATACGCAGTATTTT; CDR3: CASSLTWTSTDTQYF
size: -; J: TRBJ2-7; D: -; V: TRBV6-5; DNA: TGTGCCAGCACGGGCGGCAGCTCCTACGAGCAGTACTTC; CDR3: CASTGGSSYEQYF
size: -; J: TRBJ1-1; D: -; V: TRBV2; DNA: TGTGCCAGCAGTTGGAGGGGTAGGAACACTGAAGCTTTCTTT; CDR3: CASSWRGRNTEAFF